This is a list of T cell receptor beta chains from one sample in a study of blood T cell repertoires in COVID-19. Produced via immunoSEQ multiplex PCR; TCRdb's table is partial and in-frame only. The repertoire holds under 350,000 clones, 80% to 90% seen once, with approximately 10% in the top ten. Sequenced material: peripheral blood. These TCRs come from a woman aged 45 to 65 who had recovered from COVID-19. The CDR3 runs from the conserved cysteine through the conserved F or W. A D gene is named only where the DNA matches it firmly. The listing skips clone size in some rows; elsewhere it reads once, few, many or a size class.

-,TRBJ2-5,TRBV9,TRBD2,CASSVGGEETQYF,TGTGCCAGCAGCGTCGGGGGGGAAGAGACCCAGTACTTC
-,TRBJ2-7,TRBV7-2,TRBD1,CASSWKKGAIDEQYF,TGTGCCAGCAGCTGGAAGAAGGGGGCTATCGACGAGCAGTACTTC
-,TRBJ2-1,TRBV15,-,CATSRDGGGDEQFF,TGTGCCACCAGCAGAGATGGGGGGGGCGATGAGCAGTTCTTC
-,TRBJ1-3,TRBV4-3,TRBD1,CASSQDPIRGRPSGNTIYF,TGCGCCAGCAGCCAAGATCCTATCAGGGGGCGCCCCTCCGGAAACACCATATATTTT
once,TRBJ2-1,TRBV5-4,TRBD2,CASRTSGSSYNEQFF,TGTGCCAGCCGAACTAGCGGGAGTTCTTACAATGAGCAGTTCTTC
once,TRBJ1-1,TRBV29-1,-,CSAHSSGNTEAFF,TGCAGCGCTCACTCCTCGGGGAACACTGAAGCTTTCTTT
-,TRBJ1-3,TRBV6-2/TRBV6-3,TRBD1,CASSRVGQGVRSSGNTIYF,TGTGCCAGCAGCCGGGTCGGACAGGGGGTTCGGAGCTCTGGAAACACCATATATTTT
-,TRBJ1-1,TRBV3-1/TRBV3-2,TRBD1,CASSQPGQGTYEAFF,TGTGCCAGCAGCCAACCCGGACAGGGCACGTATGAAGCTTTCTTT
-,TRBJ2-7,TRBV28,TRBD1,CATTGQGITYEQYF,TGTGCCACCACGGGACAGGGGATTACTTACGAGCAGTACTTC
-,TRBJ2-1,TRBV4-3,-,CASSQDKGNEQFF,TGCGCCAGCAGCCAAGATAAGGGGAATGAGCAGTTCTTC
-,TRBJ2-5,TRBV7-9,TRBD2,CASSPRLAYQETQYF,TGTGCCAGCAGCCCGAGACTAGCCTACCAAGAGACCCAGTACTTC
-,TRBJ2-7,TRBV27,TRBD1,CASSRKGQGSYEQYF,TGTGCCAGCAGTCGTAAGGGACAGGGATCCTACGAGCAGTACTTC
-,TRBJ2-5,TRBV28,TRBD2,CASSDSSGGLAETQYF,TGTGCCAGCAGCGACTCTAGCGGGGGGCTGGCTGAGACCCAGTACTTC
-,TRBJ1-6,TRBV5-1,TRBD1,CASKAGGSSYNSPLHF,TGCGCCAGTAAGGCAGGGGGCAGTTCGTATAATTCACCCCTCCACTTT
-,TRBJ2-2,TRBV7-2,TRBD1,CASSREGQGVGGELFF,TGTGCCAGCAGCAGAGAGGGACAGGGGGTCGGCGGGGAGCTGTTTTTT
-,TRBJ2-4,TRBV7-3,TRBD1,CASTPTGTGGAKNIQYF,TGTGCCAGCACCCCTACGGGGACAGGGGGTGCCAAAAACATTCAGTACTTC
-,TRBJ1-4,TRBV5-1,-,CASSPQVATNEKLFF,TGCGCCAGCAGCCCCCAGGTAGCAACTAATGAAAAACTGTTTTTT
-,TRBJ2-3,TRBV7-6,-,CASSLNPVRSTDTQYF,TGTGCCAGCAGCTTAAATCCGGTCAGGAGCACAGATACGCAGTATTTT
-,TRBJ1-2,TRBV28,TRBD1,CASYATGVGYTF,TGTGCCAGCTACGCAACAGGGGTTGGCTACACCTTC
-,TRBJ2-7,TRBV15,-,CATSRLDRNYEQYF,TGTGCCACCAGCAGATTGGACAGAAACTACGAGCAGTACTTC
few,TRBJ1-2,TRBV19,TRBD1,CASTTSGTGFYSGGYTF,TGTGCCAGTACCACGTCCGGGACAGGGTTTTACTCAGGAGGCTACACCTTC
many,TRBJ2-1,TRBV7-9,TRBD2,CASSLGTSGVSSYNEQFF,TGTGCCAGCAGCCTGGGGACTAGCGGGGTTAGCTCCTACAATGAGCAGTTCTTC
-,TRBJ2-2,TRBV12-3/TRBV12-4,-,CASSRSTGELFF,TGTGCCAGCAGCCGGAGCACCGGGGAGCTGTTTTTT
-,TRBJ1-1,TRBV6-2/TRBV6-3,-,CASSYSSGQMNTEAFF,TGTGCCAGCAGTTACTCGAGCGGGCAGATGAACACTGAAGCTTTCTTT
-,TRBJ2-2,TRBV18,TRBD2,CASSPNAGEVPGELFF,TGTGCCAGCTCACCGAACGCGGGAGAGGTCCCCGGGGAGCTGTTTTTT
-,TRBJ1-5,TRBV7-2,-,CASSPPWGGVGNQPQHF,TGTGCCAGCAGCCCGCCATGGGGGGGAGTCGGCAATCAGCCCCAGCATTTT
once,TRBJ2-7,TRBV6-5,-,CASSFRTGREQYF,TGTGCCAGCAGTTTCCGAACAGGGCGCGAGCAGTACTTC
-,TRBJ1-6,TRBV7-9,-,CASSPSPGHQNSPLHF,TGTGCCAGCAGCCCGTCGCCGGGACACCAGAATTCACCCCTCCACTTT
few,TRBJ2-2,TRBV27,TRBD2,CASSPDLREAQTGELFF,TGTGCCAGCAGTCCCGACTTGCGGGAGGCTCAGACCGGGGAGCTGTTTTTT
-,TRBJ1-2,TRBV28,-,CASSFLGAADNYGYTF,TGTGCCAGCAGTTTCTTAGGGGCCGCGGATAACTATGGCTACACCTTC
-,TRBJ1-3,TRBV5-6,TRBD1,CASSLTPGQGLPGNTIYF,TGTGCCAGCAGCTTAACTCCGGGACAGGGGCTCCCTGGAAACACCATATATTTT
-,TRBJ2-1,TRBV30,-,CAWSETGNEQFF,TGTGCCTGGAGCGAGACGGGGAATGAGCAGTTCTTC
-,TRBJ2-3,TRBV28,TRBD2,CASNSGGASDTQYF,TGTGCCAGCAATAGCGGGGGGGCCTCAGATACGCAGTATTTT
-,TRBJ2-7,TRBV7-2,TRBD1,CASSRVGQGIAGVREQYF,TGTGCCAGCAGCCGGGTGGGACAGGGGATAGCTGGAGTTCGCGAGCAGTACTTC
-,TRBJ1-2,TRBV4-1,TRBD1,CASSQERRQGDYGYTF,TGCGCCAGCAGCCAAGAGAGGCGACAGGGGGACTATGGCTACACCTTC
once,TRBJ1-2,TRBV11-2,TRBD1,CASSPFAGGYTGYTF,TGTGCCAGCAGCCCCTTTGCAGGGGGCTATACGGGCTACACCTTC
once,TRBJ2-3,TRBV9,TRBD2,CASSVDMTGGPTDTQYF,TGTGCCAGCAGCGTAGATATGACGGGGGGGCCGACAGATACGCAGTATTTT